Reported below is one TCR beta chain. These data originate in a study of blood T cell repertoires in COVID-19. For the study at large: The origin of the acute and convalescent COVID-19 samples was the United States, Italy and Spain. PBMCs, B-cell-depleted T cells, or T cells provided the cDNA or gDNA that made up the material.

In the study's own analysis: It was from reference gene primer amplification that nucleated cell counts were estimated. TCRdb's copy holds only in-frame clones and misses some; the assay was immunoSEQ multiplex PCR. V, J and clone size were drawn from that table, and D and trimming were deduced from the DNA. The sample yields approximately 70,000 clones, roughly four fifths seen once. The CDR3 length is 14 residues. V was pared by 8 bases and J by 8 bases, with 19 bases between. CDR1 is MNHEY and CDR2 is SMNVEV in the germline V gene (reference sequence). Sequenced material: peripheral blood. This receptor was identified in a woman in her sixties or seventies with acute or convalescent COVID-19. The V and J genes are TRBV27 and TRBJ2-1; tentative D call: TRBD1 (6 bases). The CDR3 here is CASSRQGLKDEQFF. CDR3 nucleotide sequence: TGTGCCAGCTCGCGGCAGGGGCTTAAGGATGAGCAGTTCTTC.